This T cell receptor beta chain was captured in a study of T cells in women clearing cervical HPV infection. The overall study: Case blood was drawn when the lesion was first found; control blood after infection became undetectable.

V was cut by 5 bases and J by 5 bases, with 9 bases left in between. The germline CDR1 and CDR2 sequences are SGHAT and FQNNGV. The CDR3 spans 12 residues. Concerning this clone itself: Read sequence stops 3 residues before the CDR3 end, and the germline J gene provides the missing end.

Sequencing was performed with immunoSEQ multiplex PCR; in TCRdb, only in-frame clones are kept and a portion is missing. Its listing shows fewer than 30,000 clones. The sequencing sample was made of blood buffy coat. The chain employs TRBV11-2 and TRBJ1-1, with D tentatively TRBD1 (6 bases). The receptor was isolated from a woman between 18 and 70 years old with a cervical HPV16 infection that either progressed to CIN3+ or cleared (not recorded which). CDR3 in amino acids: CASSRQATEAFF. The DNA read from the CDR3 is TGTGCCAGCAGCCGACAGGCGACTGAA.